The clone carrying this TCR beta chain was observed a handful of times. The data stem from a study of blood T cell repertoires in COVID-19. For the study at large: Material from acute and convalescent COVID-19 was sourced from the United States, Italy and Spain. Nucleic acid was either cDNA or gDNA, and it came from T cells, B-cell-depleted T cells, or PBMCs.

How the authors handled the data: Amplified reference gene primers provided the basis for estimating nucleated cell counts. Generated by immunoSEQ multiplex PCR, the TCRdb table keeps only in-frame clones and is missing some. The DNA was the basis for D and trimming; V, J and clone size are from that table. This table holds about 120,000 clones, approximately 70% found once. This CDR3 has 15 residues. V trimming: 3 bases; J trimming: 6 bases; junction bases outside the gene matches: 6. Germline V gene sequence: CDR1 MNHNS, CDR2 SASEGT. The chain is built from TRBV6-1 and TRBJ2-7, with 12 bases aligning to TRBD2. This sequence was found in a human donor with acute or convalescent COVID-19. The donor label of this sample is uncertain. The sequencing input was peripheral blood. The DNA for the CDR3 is TGTGCCAGCAGTGATCGTGGACTAGCGGGACCCGAGCAGTACGTC. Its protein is CASSDRGLAGPEQYV.